The 20 T cell receptor beta chains below were found in one sample sequenced in a study of chemoradiotherapy in HPV16-positive cancers. The assay was immunoSEQ multiplex PCR, and TCRdb's table has in-frame clones only and misses some. The sample includes approximately 8,500 clones, about 67% seen only once; the top ten take roughly 31%. The specimen was collected from a patient who underwent chemoradiotherapy. Receptors originate from a human donor with HPV-associated anogenital cancer.

J is TRBJ2-7 and V is TRBV2; perhaps TRBD2 as D (5 bases). This CDR3 has 15 residues. Germline-derived CDR1 and CDR2 are SNHLY and FYNNEI. V lost 7 bases and J 1 base, leaving 17 bases between the germline ends. CDR3 region: CASKPGPGRSYEQYF. CDR3 coding DNA: TGTGCCAGCAAACCGGGCCCGGGAAGGTCCTACGAGCAGTACTTC. The variable domain in full, completed from reference TRBV2 and TRBJ2-7, reads EPEVTQTPSHQVTQMGQEVILRCVPISNHLYFYWYRQILGQKVEFLVSFYNNEISEKSEIFDDQFSVERPDGSNFTLKIRSTKLEDSAMYFCASKPGPGRSYEQYFGPGTRLTVT.

The CDR3 DNA sequence: TGTGCCAGCAGCAAAAGATACCACCTTCGACAGGGCGTCACTGAAGCTTTCTTT. Translation gives CASSKRYHLRQGVTEAFF. The genes are TRBV21-1 and TRBJ1-1; the D call of TRBD1 is as the table states it, not checked on the DNA. TRBV21-1 is marked as a pseudogene. The CDR3 is 18 residues long.

The chain uses TRBV12-5 and TRBJ2-7, with D perhaps TRBD2 (6 bases). V dropped 4 bases and J dropped 6 bases, with 19 bases sitting between them. Looked up from germline, CDR1 is LGHNT and CDR2 is FRNRAP. This CDR3 comprises 15 residues. CDR3 sequence (DNA): TGTGCTAGTGGTTCCGAGAATCGACTAGTGGCCGAGCAGTACTTC. As protein: CASGSENRLVAEQYF.

V usage is TRBV18 and J usage is TRBJ2-7, with TRBD1 matching 10 bases. The J segment lost 3 bases and the V segment lost 6 bases, leaving 11 bases of the junction unmatched. There are 16 residues in the CDR3. Germline CDR1 is KGHSH and CDR2 is LQKENI. The CDR3 DNA is TGTGCCAGCTCGCTCTCCGGGACAGGGGTGAGCTACGAGCAGTACTTC. It specifies CASSLSGTGVSYEQYF. Full variable domain (remainder filled in from reference TRBV18 and TRBJ2-7): NAGVMQNPRHLVRRRGQEARLRCSPMKGHSHVYWYRQLPEEGLKFMVYLQKENIIDESGMPKERFSAEFPKEGPSILRIQQVVRGDSAAYFCASSLSGTGVSYEQYFGPGTRLTVT.

This chain links TRBV6-1 with TRBJ1-2; D is ambiguous. Deletions cut 2 bases from V and 2 bases from J, with 18 bases between. In germline, CDR1 is MNHNS, CDR2 SASEGT. The CDR3 is 17 residues long. CDR3 sequence reads: CASSENRMRALNYGYTF. CDR3 nucleotides: TGTGCCAGCAGTGAAAACCGAATGAGGGCTTTGAACTATGGCTACACCTTC.

The gene calls are TRBV29-1 and TRBJ2-3; TRBD2 agrees at 13 bases. The CDR3 has 16 residues. The germline V gene encodes CDR1 SQVTM and CDR2 ANQGSEA. V shed 5 bases, J shed 4 bases, and the junction held 9 bases outside the gene matches. Here the CDR3 reads CSVPTSGGSLADTQYF. In DNA form, the CDR3 reads TGCAGCGTTCCGACTAGCGGGGGGAGCCTGGCAGATACGCAGTATTTT.

This clone showed up just a few times. In the same sample, other DNA sequences code for this CDR3. The chain combines TRBV18 with TRBJ1-2; no clear D. Germline values: CDR1 KGHSH, CDR2 LQKENI. The V end was cut by 3 bases, the J end by 6 bases, with 11 bases between. The CDR3 is 13 amino acids. The CDR3 DNA follows: TGTGCCAGCTCACCGGCGTCCGGGGATGGCTACACCTTC. It encodes CASSPASGDGYTF.

The gene calls are TRBV11-3 and TRBJ2-7, with D possibly TRBD2 on 5 matching bases. The germline V gene has CDR1 SGHNT and CDR2 YENEEA. V lost 1 base and J 3 bases, leaving 7 bases between the germline ends. The CDR3 runs to 13 residues. Written as DNA, the CDR3 is TGTGCCAGCAGCTTAGGGGGAGACTACGAGCAGTACGTC. Its translation: CASSLGGDYEQYV.

The chain links TRBV4-1 to TRBJ1-1; D might be TRBD1 (5 bases). The CDR3 is 12 amino acids. Trimming cost V 3 bases and J 5 bases, with 7 bases left between them. Germline-derived CDR1 and CDR2 are MGHRA and YSYEKL. The CDR3 here is CASSQQGTEAFF. CDR3 nucleotides: TGCGCCAGCAGCCAGCAGGGAACTGAAGCTTTCTTT.

J is TRBJ1-6 and V is TRBV11-2; D not resolved. Deletions cut 3 bases from V and 5 bases from J, with 17 bases between. The CDR3 has 17 amino acids. Germline loops: CDR1 SGHAT, CDR2 FQNNGV. The CDR3 coding sequence is TGTGCCAGCAGCTTCGGAGAATGGGGTTTAGATAATTCACCCCTCCACTTT. Residues: CASSFGEWGLDNSPLHF.

The CDR3 reads CASSLVVASSGANVLTF. CDR3 nucleotides: TGTGCCAGCAGCTTAGTGGTTGCTAGCTCTGGGGCCAACGTCCTGACTTTC. The J gene is TRBJ2-6, the V gene TRBV7-9; D is undetermined. V was pared by 1 base and J by 0 bases, with 10 bases between. Germline CDR1 and CDR2: SEHNR and FQNEAQ (reference sequence). CDR3 length: 17 amino acids.

The chain couples TRBV14 to TRBJ2-3, with a tentative D call TRBD2 (6 bases). This CDR3 contains 18 residues. V lost 3 bases, J lost 1 base, and 20 bases lay in between. Germline CDR1 SGHDN, CDR2 FVKESK. CDR3 residues: CASSHNPRGYAGTDTQYF. The DNA of the CDR3 is TGTGCCAGCAGCCACAACCCCCGGGGGTATGCGGGCACAGATACGCAGTATTTT.

The rearrangement links TRBV7-9 to TRBJ1-4; 8 nucleotides match TRBD1. The CDR3 extends over 14 amino acids. The germline V gene encodes CDR1 SEHNR and CDR2 FQNEAQ (reference sequence). J was trimmed by 7 bases and V by 5 bases; bases with no gene match: 6. In DNA form, the CDR3 reads TGTGCCAGCAGCCGACAGGGGACAGGTGAAAAACTGTTTTTT. Its translation: CASSRQGTGEKLFF. The full variable domain, its missing parts supplied by reference TRBV7-9 and TRBJ1-4, is DTGVSQNPRHKITKRGQNVTFRCDPISEHNRLYWYRQTLGQGPEFLTYFQNEAQLEKSRLLSDRFSAERPKGSFSTLEIQRTEQGDSAMYLCASSRQGTGEKLFFGSGTQLSVL.

The genes are TRBV30 and TRBJ1-1, with D possibly being TRBD1 (5 bases). The CDR3 sequence is 14 residues long. V lost 4 bases, J lost 5 bases, and 17 bases lay in between. CDR1 and CDR2 from the germline V gene are GTSNPN and SVGIG (reference sequence). The CDR3 is CAWTGTSLRTEAFF. The CDR3 bases are TGTGCCTGGACCGGGACGAGCCTGCGGACTGAAGCTTTCTTT.

This clone came up a few times. V gene TRBV5-6 combines with J gene TRBJ1-6, with D possibly TRBD1 on 5 matching bases. The V end was cut by 0 bases, the J end by 9 bases, with 13 bases between. Germline assignment: CDR1 SGHDT and CDR2 YYEEEE. The CDR3 is made up of 15 amino acids. The DNA for the CDR3 is TGTGCCAGCAGCTTGGTTGGATCAGGGCCTTCACCCCTCCACTTT. Its translation: CASSLVGSGPSPLHF.

CDR3 coding DNA: TGTGCCAGCAGCGTATACCGAAACACCATATATTTT. Protein: CASSVYRNTIYF. The V gene is TRBV9, the J gene TRBJ1-3; D not certain. From germline, CDR1 is SGDLS and CDR2 YYNGEE. Trimming took off 1 base at V and 5 bases at J, with 4 bases between the two ends. This CDR3 comprises 12 residues.

This clone was counted a few times. This chain joins TRBV9 and TRBJ2-1; D possibly matches TRBD1 or TRBD2 (6 bases each). The CDR3 runs to 15 residues. The V end was cut by 3 bases, the J end by 5 bases, with 15 bases between. Per germline, CDR1 SGDLS and CDR2 YYNGEE. The CDR3 DNA reads TGTGCCAGCAGCGCCAGACTAGGGGGTAACAATGAGCAGTTCTTC. It codes for CASSARLGGNNEQFF.

This clone has more than one count but fewer than ten. The chain combines TRBV9 with TRBJ2-1; D perhaps matches TRBD1 (6 bases). V lost 3 bases to trimming and J lost 4 bases, with 11 bases between them. The CDR3 is 14 residues long. Germline V gene lookup returns CDR1 SGDLS and CDR2 YYNGEE. CDR3 DNA: TGTGCCAGCAGCGCCTTTCAGGGGTACAATGAGCAGTTCTTC. Its translation is CASSAFQGYNEQFF.

CDR3 sequence reads: CASRKGGTGSYEQYV. The CDR3 DNA sequence: TGTGCCAGCAGGAAAGGGGGCACCGGCTCCTACGAGCAGTACGTC. V gene TRBV28 combines with J gene TRBJ2-7, with 7 bases identical to TRBD1. J was trimmed by 0 bases and V by 6 bases; bases with no gene match: 8. The CDR3 is 15 residues long. Germline CDR1 MDHEN, CDR2 SYDVKM.

This chain connects TRBV30 to TRBJ1-2; D is undetermined. V was trimmed by 1 base and J by 2 bases, leaving 11 bases between them. Germline-derived CDR1 and CDR2 are GTSNPN and SVGIG (reference sequence). The CDR3 length is 14 residues. The CDR3 region is CAWSAGAKNYGYTF. CDR3 DNA sequence: TGTGCCTGGAGTGCGGGAGCTAAAAACTATGGCTACACCTTC.